One sample yielded the 19 T cell receptor beta chains listed below, sequenced in a study of Tregs in tolerant kidney transplant recipients (dated by TCRdb to about 2019). Library generation was performed with the immunoSEQ multiplex PCR assay. TCRdb provides this immuneACCESS table in a form limited to in-frame rearrangements. Some clones are lacking; in checked studies, under half of them reflect an unresolved V gene, and why the rest are absent is not known. The sample yields roughly 120,000 clones; 92% were counted once. The ten largest clones add up to roughly 0.63% of the sample. The sequenced sample was CD4+ T cells from blood. The receptor source for this set is a human donor in good health.

The chain is built from TRBV6-6 and TRBJ1-2, with 10 bases matching TRBD1. Looked up from germline, CDR1 is MNHNY and CDR2 is SVGAGI (reference sequence). The ends lost 6 bases at V and 4 bases at J; junction bases unmatched: 2. The CDR3 is 13 residues long. The DNA of the CDR3 is TGTGCCAGCAGGGGACAGGGGACCTATGGCTACACCTTC. Its protein product is CASRGQGTYGYTF.

The V and J genes are TRBV2 and TRBJ1-1; perhaps TRBD1 as D (5 bases). Germline V gene data show CDR1 as SNHLY and CDR2 as FYNNEI. The CDR3 runs to 14 residues. V lost 6 bases to trimming and J lost 1 base, with 12 bases between them. In DNA form, the CDR3 reads TGTGCCAGCAGCGTGCGTCAGGGGAACACTGAAGCTTTCTTT. It translates to CASSVRQGNTEAFF.

This chain connects TRBV7-8 to TRBJ1-1; D is ambiguous. Germline V gene lookup returns CDR1 SGHVS and CDR2 FQNEAQ. The CDR3 extends over 14 amino acids. V lost 5 bases and J 5 bases, leaving 15 bases between the germline ends. The CDR3 is CASSPGRFWTEAFF. DNA for the CDR3: TGTGCCAGCAGCCCCGGGAGGTTTTGGACTGAAGCTTTCTTT.

V and J are TRBV11-3 and TRBJ1-1; possible D gene TRBD1, 6 bases. The CDR3 runs 13 residues. V was cut by 5 bases and J by 4 bases, with 11 bases left in between. Germline V gene lookup returns CDR1 SGHNT and CDR2 YENEEA. The CDR3: CASSLTGGTEAFF. The CDR3 DNA sequence: TGTGCCAGCAGCCTGACAGGTGGCACTGAAGCTTTCTTT.

The chain links TRBV7-7 to TRBJ2-7; maybe TRBD2 (6 bases). The V end was cut by 1 base, the J end by 5 bases, with 15 bases between. This CDR3 spans 15 amino acids. Germline-derived CDR1 and CDR2 are SSHAT and FNYEAQ (reference sequence). CDR3 nucleotide sequence: TGTGCCAGCAGCTTAGACCAGGGACTCCCCGACGAGCAGTACTTC. Its protein product is CASSLDQGLPDEQYF.

The V gene is TRBV29-1, the J gene TRBJ2-1; 10 bases are shared with TRBD1. Unmatched junction bases numbered 3, after V lost 4 bases and J lost 3 bases. CDR1 and CDR2 (germline): SQVTM, ANQGSEA. CDR3 length: 14 residues. The CDR3 sequence is CSVARDRGYNEQFF. CDR3 bases: TGCAGCGTTGCCAGGGACAGGGGCTACAATGAGCAGTTCTTC.

The gene calls are TRBV19 and TRBJ1-2; 7 nucleotides align to TRBD1. Germline V gene lookup returns CDR1 LNHDA and CDR2 SQIVND (reference sequence). The CDR3 is 15 amino acids. Trimming at V came to 4 bases and at J to 8 bases, leaving 13 bases not matched to a gene. CDR3 amino acids: CASSTRGVTGRGYTF. DNA of the CDR3: TGTGCCAGTAGTACCAGAGGGGTGACAGGGCGCGGCTACACCTTC.

The chain uses TRBV6-6 and TRBJ2-6, with D possibly being TRBD1 (5 bases). CDR3 length: 15 amino acids. The V end lost 7 bases, the J end lost 0 bases, and 10 bases lay between the germline ends. Per the germline V gene, CDR1 is MNHNY and CDR2 is SVGAGI (reference sequence). As DNA, the CDR3 is TGTGCCAGCACCCGACAGTCCTCTGGGGCCAACGTCCTGACTTTC. Translating it yields CASTRQSSGANVLTF.

The J gene is TRBJ2-2, the V gene TRBV19, with 7 bases identical to TRBD2. Germline V gene data show CDR1 as LNHDA and CDR2 as SQIVND (reference sequence). The CDR3 contains 17 residues. The V segment lost 5 bases and the J segment 3 bases; nucleotides outside the gene matches: 12. The CDR3 DNA reads TGTGCCAGTAGTCCCCCGGGGTTTGGGGGGGACACCGGGGAGCTGTTTTTT. Translating gives CASSPPGFGGDTGELFF. The variable domain in full, completed from reference TRBV19 and TRBJ2-2, reads DGGITQSPKYLFRKEGQNVTLSCEQNLNHDAMYWYRQDPGQGLRLIYYSQIVNDFQKGDIAEGYSVSREKKESFPLTVTSAQKNPTAFYLCASSPPGFGGDTGELFFGEGSRLTVL.

The chain uses TRBV25-1 and TRBJ2-1; D not resolved. V dropped 0 bases and J dropped 8 bases, with 17 bases sitting between them. CDR1 and CDR2 from the germline V gene are MGHDK and SYGVNS. The CDR3 has 16 amino acids. Here the CDR3 reads CASSEYRTATVYEQFF. Written as DNA, the CDR3 is TGTGCCAGCAGTGAATACCGGACGGCTACAGTTTATGAGCAGTTCTTC.

V is TRBV7-6 and J is TRBJ2-1, with a weak D call TRBD2 (6 bases). Germline V gene lookup returns CDR1 SGHVS and CDR2 FNYEAQ. This CDR3 has 12 amino acids. V lost 8 bases and J 8 bases, leaving 13 bases between the germline ends. The CDR3 sequence is CASSPTRHEQFF. DNA for the CDR3: TGTGCCAGCTCCCCGACTAGACATGAGCAGTTCTTC.

The gene calls are TRBV10-3 and TRBJ2-7; the match to TRBD1 covers 11 bases. The CDR3 has 16 amino acids. Germline V gene data show CDR1 as ENHRY and CDR2 as SYGVKD. Germline trimming cut 0 bases from V and 8 bases from J; bases unmatched to any gene: 9. In DNA, the CDR3 is TGTGCCATCAGTGAGTCGGGACAGGGGGATGGAGAAAAGCAGTACTTC. This gives the protein CAISESGQGDGEKQYF.

The chain has TRBV18 and TRBJ2-2; D call uncertain. The germline V gene has CDR1 KGHSH and CDR2 LQKENI. V was trimmed by 0 bases and J by 1 base, leaving 12 bases between them. This CDR3 contains 17 residues. The CDR3 reads CASSPPARYQNTGELFF. The DNA for the CDR3 is TGTGCCAGCTCACCACCGGCTCGGTATCAGAACACCGGGGAGCTGTTTTTT.

The chain links TRBV5-6 to TRBJ1-2; D is possibly TRBD1 (5 bases). Germline CDR1 is SGHDT and CDR2 is YYEEEE. The V and J ends lost 3 bases and 4 bases respectively, with 13 bases between them. The CDR3 length is 14 residues. The CDR3 DNA reads TGTGCCAGCAGCTCCGGGACCGGGGTCTATGGCTACACCTTC. It is translated as CASSSGTGVYGYTF.

This clone has only one observation. The genes are TRBV19 and TRBJ2-3; 10 bases line up with TRBD2. The CDR3 covers 15 residues. V lost 6 bases, J lost 1 base, and 4 bases stayed unmatched. Per germline, CDR1 LNHDA and CDR2 SQIVND (reference sequence). Written as DNA, the CDR3 is TGTGCCAGTAGCCTTCTAGCGGGGGGCACAGATACGCAGTATTTT. Translation: CASSLLAGGTDTQYF.

The DNA of the CDR3 is TGTGCCAGCAGCCCGCGGACAGGGCTCTCTATAGCCAAAAACATTCAGTACTTC. This sequence encodes CASSPRTGLSIAKNIQYF. The chain combines TRBV11-1 with TRBJ2-4, with 8 bases fitting TRBD1. The V segment lost 5 bases and the J segment 0 bases; nucleotides outside the gene matches: 12. Germline V gene sequence: CDR1 SGHAT, CDR2 FQDESV (reference sequence). There are 18 residues in the CDR3.

This chain joins TRBV7-9 and TRBJ1-2, with TRBD1 as a possible D gene (6 bases). V dropped 1 base and J dropped 4 bases, with 16 bases sitting between them. In germline, CDR1 is SEHNR, CDR2 FQNEAQ (reference sequence). The CDR3 sequence is 16 residues long. The CDR3 loop reads CASSLDTTGGIYGYTF. In DNA form, the CDR3 reads TGTGCCAGCAGCTTAGATACGACAGGCGGCATCTATGGCTACACCTTC. Drawing the rest from reference TRBV7-9 and TRBJ1-2, the complete variable domain is DTGVSQNPRHKITKRGQNVTFRCDPISEHNRLYWYRQTLGQGPEFLTYFQNEAQLEKSRLLSDRFSAERPKGSFSTLEIQRTEQGDSAMYLCASSLDTTGGIYGYTFGSGTRLTVV.

The CDR3 here is CASKRQGNTEAFF. The CDR3 region has the DNA TGTGCCAGCAAACGACAGGGGAACACTGAAGCTTTCTTT. The chain carries TRBV6-5 and TRBJ1-1, with TRBD1 matching 7 bases. This CDR3 contains 13 residues. CDR1 and CDR2 (germline): MNHEY, SVGAGI. J lost 1 base, V lost 7 bases, and 3 bases had no gene match.

This chain joins TRBV21-1 and TRBJ2-7; the table names TRBD1, a call not compared with the DNA. TRBV21-1 is described as a pseudogene. There are 13 residues in the CDR3. CDR3 protein: CASSPLQAGEQYF. CDR3 DNA: TGTGCCAGCAGCCCCCTCCAGGCTGGAGAGCAGTACTTC.